This T cell receptor beta chain was recorded in a study of long-term antiretroviral therapy in people with HIV. Study-wide points: Pre-ART expanded TRB clones stayed dominant throughout, though often decreasing after ART.

Participants with HIV, all of them, were treated in the United States. The germline CDR1 and CDR2 sequences are MNHNS and SASEGT. The CDR3 spans 15 residues. V was cut by 1 base and J by 11 bases, with 21 bases left in between. The assay, immunoSEQ v3.0, was run at survey level. Measured with immunoSEQ multiplex PCR; TCRdb has only the in-frame clones, and not every one. The table lists more than 20,000 clones, just under 85% of them singletons. About this clone: Its specificity is unknown.

The sequence derives from a man younger than 30 with HIV. The material sequenced was unsorted PBMCs, taken around 4 years after starting antiretroviral therapy. The chain employs TRBV6-1 and TRBJ2-7; perhaps TRBD2 as D (5 bases). The CDR3 DNA is TGTGCCAGCAGTGAAGTGGAATCCGGGAACACTCGGAAGTACTTC. It codes for CASSEVESGNTRKYF.